A selection of T cell receptor beta chains follows, all from one sample in a study of cytomegalovirus exposure and HLA in healthy donors. Libraries were prepared by immunoSEQ multiplex PCR; TCRdb keeps only in-frame clonotypes and omits some of them. The sample records about 160,000 clones, around 84% being singletons. Input material: PBMCs. The receptors stem from a woman aged 40 to 50 in good health and CMV-seronegative. Each CDR3 is given without its conserved first and last residue. A clone size is listed for some rows: how often the clone was seen (once, few, many), or a class if it is expanded.

abundance: -; len: 15; v_gene: TRBV5-8; CDR3aa: ASSPGIFAQIPWGYT
abundance: medium-sized; len: 15; v_gene: TRBV6-1; CDR3aa: ASSEALPGTGNYGYT
abundance: -; len: 16; v_gene: TRBV23-1; CDR3aa: ANDYFGASRSSGNTIY
abundance: -; len: 11; v_gene: TRBV7-7; CDR3aa: ASSLDGVGEQY
abundance: few; len: 10; v_gene: TRBV6-6; CDR3aa: ASRDSYNEQF
abundance: -; len: 13; v_gene: TRBV28; CDR3aa: ASSSHRGFNSPLH
abundance: -; len: 11; v_gene: TRBV2; CDR3aa: ASSVTAYTEAF
abundance: -; len: 13; v_gene: TRBV5-4; CDR3aa: ASSSDTGYRTEAF
abundance: -; len: 14; v_gene: TRBV18; CDR3aa: ASSPILTGRLTEAF
abundance: -; len: 12; v_gene: TRBV2; CDR3aa: ASRQTEGLGGYT
abundance: -; len: 13; v_gene: TRBV4-1; CDR3aa: ASSLASGGLYEQY
abundance: few; len: 12; v_gene: TRBV4-1; CDR3aa: ASSQRRVNTEAF
abundance: -; len: 13; v_gene: TRBV2; CDR3aa: ASKLQGQGIHEQY
abundance: -; len: 12; v_gene: TRBV5-1; CDR3aa: ASSGGSGGNEQF
abundance: -; len: 11; v_gene: TRBV5-1; CDR3aa: ASSLELVNEQF
abundance: -; len: 10; v_gene: TRBV5-6; CDR3aa: ASSLQNSPLH
abundance: -; len: 13; v_gene: TRBV6-1; CDR3aa: ASSEGLPTNYGYT
abundance: -; len: 10; v_gene: TRBV2; CDR3aa: ASNRDTGELF
abundance: -; len: 14; v_gene: TRBV18; CDR3aa: ASSPQTGGDGQPQH
abundance: -; len: 15; v_gene: TRBV5-1; CDR3aa: ASSPRWRASFNTEAF
abundance: few; len: 9; v_gene: TRBV7-8; CDR3aa: ASSDGSEAF
abundance: few; len: 11; v_gene: TRBV7-9; CDR3aa: ASSRGLYNEQF
abundance: -; len: 12; v_gene: TRBV6-5; CDR3aa: ASSWRRGMQPQH
abundance: few; len: 10; v_gene: TRBV6-6; CDR3aa: ASSQGTYGYT
abundance: -; len: 11; v_gene: TRBV29-1; CDR3aa: SVQLLRDTEAF
abundance: -; len: 11; v_gene: TRBV2; CDR3aa: ASRGQGLTEAF
abundance: -; len: 9; v_gene: TRBV19; CDR3aa: ASRRGTEAF
abundance: -; len: 12; v_gene: TRBV18; CDR3aa: ASSEDRGSAGYT
abundance: few; len: 13; v_gene: TRBV27; CDR3aa: ASSPLAGSTYEQY
abundance: -; len: 15; v_gene: TRBV19; CDR3aa: ASTRLSDPYSGNTIY
abundance: -; len: 13; v_gene: TRBV7-3; CDR3aa: ASSLSAAGPYEQY
abundance: -; len: 15; v_gene: TRBV7-9; CDR3aa: ASSLTGQAPNTGELF
abundance: -; len: 12; v_gene: TRBV7-3; CDR3aa: ASSEGQVNTEAF
abundance: -; len: 14; v_gene: TRBV7-8; CDR3aa: ASSFGTDPYTGELF
abundance: once; len: 11; v_gene: TRBV29-1; CDR3aa: SVVLGAGNEQF
abundance: -; len: 13; v_gene: TRBV5-1; CDR3aa: ASSFLWASGEKLF
abundance: -; len: 9; v_gene: TRBV20-1; CDR3aa: SAGRTVGYT
abundance: -; len: 11; v_gene: TRBV28; CDR3aa: ASSFTVSYEQY
abundance: -; len: 14; v_gene: TRBV27; CDR3aa: ASSFSPRIRSYGYT
abundance: once; len: 13; v_gene: TRBV5-1; CDR3aa: ASSLYSSGGSEQF
abundance: few; len: 12; v_gene: TRBV7-8; CDR3aa: ASSNQQGIPLSP
abundance: -; len: 13; v_gene: TRBV6-5; CDR3aa: ASSHQGTYTGELF
abundance: -; len: 14; v_gene: TRBV7-9; CDR3aa: ASSSTGGNYPYEQY
abundance: -; len: 13; v_gene: TRBV11-2; CDR3aa: ASSQPGQGHTEAF
abundance: -; len: 13; v_gene: TRBV19; CDR3aa: ASSIEGTSASEQF
abundance: -; len: 11; v_gene: TRBV7-9; CDR3aa: ASSSRGGTEAF
abundance: -; len: 14; v_gene: TRBV18; CDR3aa: ASSPRLAGGLDTQY
abundance: -; len: 14; v_gene: TRBV27; CDR3aa: ASKPGQAYPSTEAF
abundance: -; len: 11; v_gene: TRBV13; CDR3aa: ASSSNSGDTQY
abundance: -; len: 10; v_gene: TRBV6-1; CDR3aa: ASGAIAGELF
abundance: -; len: 12; v_gene: TRBV5-4; CDR3aa: ASSIQGIPYEQY
abundance: -; len: 13; v_gene: TRBV9; CDR3aa: ASSATIGSRGEAF